This TCR beta chain was documented in a study of blood T cell repertoires in COVID-19. Across the whole study: Italy, Spain and the United States were the sources of the convalescent and acute COVID-19 samples.

Trimming removed 5 bases from V and 9 bases from J, with 8 bases in between. Germline CDR1 and CDR2: SGHAT and FQNNGV. There are 11 residues in the CDR3. Under the authors' procedure: Estimation of nucleated cell counts was performed using reference gene primer amplification. Here immunoSEQ multiplex PCR was the method, and the copy in TCRdb shows in-frame clones only, minus some. That table furnishes V, J and clone size, whereas the DNA furnished D and trimming. The table lists fewer than 250,000 clones, around 90% of them singletons, with roughly 0.89% in the top ten. The source of this sequence is a young man with COVID-19, enrolled during active disease. The V and J genes are TRBV11-2 and TRBJ1-3; D may be TRBD1 (5 bases). The specimen was peripheral blood. CDR3 sequence reads: CASSRQPTIYF. The CDR3 DNA follows: TGTGCCAGCAGCCGACAGCCCACCATATATTTT.